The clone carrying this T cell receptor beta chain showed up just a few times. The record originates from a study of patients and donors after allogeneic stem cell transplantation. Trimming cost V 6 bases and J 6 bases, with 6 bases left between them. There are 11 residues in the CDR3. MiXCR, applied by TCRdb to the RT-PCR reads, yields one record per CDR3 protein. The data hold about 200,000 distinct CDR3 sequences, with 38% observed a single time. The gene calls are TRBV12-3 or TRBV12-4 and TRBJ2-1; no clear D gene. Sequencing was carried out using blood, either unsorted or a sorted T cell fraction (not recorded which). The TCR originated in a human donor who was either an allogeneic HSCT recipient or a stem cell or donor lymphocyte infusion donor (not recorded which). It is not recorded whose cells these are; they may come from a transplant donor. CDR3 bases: TGTGCCAGCAGCCCGCGCAATGAGCAGTTCTTC. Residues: CASSPRNEQFF.